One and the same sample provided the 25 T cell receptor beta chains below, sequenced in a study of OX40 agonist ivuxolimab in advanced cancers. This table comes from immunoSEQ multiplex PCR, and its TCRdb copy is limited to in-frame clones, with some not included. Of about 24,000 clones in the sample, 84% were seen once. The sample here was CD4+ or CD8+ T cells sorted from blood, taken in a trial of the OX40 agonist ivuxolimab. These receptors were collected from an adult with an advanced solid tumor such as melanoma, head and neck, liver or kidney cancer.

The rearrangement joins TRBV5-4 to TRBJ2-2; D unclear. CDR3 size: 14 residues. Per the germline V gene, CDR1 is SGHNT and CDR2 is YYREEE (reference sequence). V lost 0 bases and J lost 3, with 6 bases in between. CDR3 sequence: CASSLVLDTGELFF. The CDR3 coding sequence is TGTGCCAGCAGCTTGGTGCTCGACACCGGGGAGCTGTTTTTT.

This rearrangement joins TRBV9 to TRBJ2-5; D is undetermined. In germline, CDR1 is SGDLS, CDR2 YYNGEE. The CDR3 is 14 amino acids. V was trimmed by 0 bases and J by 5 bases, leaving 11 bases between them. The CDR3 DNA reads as TGTGCCAGCAGCGTAGGTCGAGGTTTGGAGACCCAGTACTTC. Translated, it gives CASSVGRGLETQYF. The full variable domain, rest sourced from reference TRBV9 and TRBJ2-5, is DSGVTQTPKHLITATGQRVTLRCSPRSGDLSVYWYQQSLDQGLQFLIQYYNGEERAKGNILERFSAQQFPDLHSELNLSSLELGDSALYFCASSVGRGLETQYFGPGTRLLVL.

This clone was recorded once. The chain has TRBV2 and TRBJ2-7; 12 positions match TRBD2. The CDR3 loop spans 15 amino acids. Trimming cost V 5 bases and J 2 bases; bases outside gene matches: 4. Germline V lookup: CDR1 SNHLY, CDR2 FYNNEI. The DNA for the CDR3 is TGTGCCAGCAGTAGGACTAGCGGGGTAACCTACGAGCAGTACTTC. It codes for CASSRTSGVTYEQYF.

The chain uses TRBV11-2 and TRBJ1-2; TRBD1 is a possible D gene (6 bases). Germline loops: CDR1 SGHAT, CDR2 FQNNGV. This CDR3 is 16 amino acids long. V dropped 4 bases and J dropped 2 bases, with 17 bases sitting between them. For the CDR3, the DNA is TGTGCCAGCAGCTCGCCCCGCAGGGGAGTCAACTATGGCTACACCTTC. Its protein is CASSSPRRGVNYGYTF.

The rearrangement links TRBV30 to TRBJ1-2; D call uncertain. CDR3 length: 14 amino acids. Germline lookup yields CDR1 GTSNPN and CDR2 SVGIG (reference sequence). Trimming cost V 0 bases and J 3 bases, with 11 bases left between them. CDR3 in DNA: TGTGCCTGGAGTGTACCGGCCCGGGACTATGGCTACACCTTC. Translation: CAWSVPARDYGYTF.

The CDR3 here is CASSVEGGGSPLHF. CDR3 nucleotide sequence: TGTGCCAGCAGTGTGGAGGGGGGTGGTTCACCCCTCCACTTT. The chain uses TRBV2 and TRBJ1-6, with D maybe TRBD1 (6 bases). This CDR3 spans 14 amino acids. V lost 4 bases to trimming and J lost 9 bases, with 13 bases between them. Germline loops: CDR1 SNHLY, CDR2 FYNNEI.

The CDR3 DNA sequence: TGTGCCTCCGACAGAGGAGATGAAAAACTGTTTTTT. It translates to CASDRGDEKLFF. The J gene is TRBJ1-4, the V gene TRBV7-8; maybe TRBD1 (5 bases). Trimming pared 11 bases from V and 6 bases from J, leaving 13 bases between. Germline lookup yields CDR1 SGHVS and CDR2 FQNEAQ. This CDR3 contains 12 residues.

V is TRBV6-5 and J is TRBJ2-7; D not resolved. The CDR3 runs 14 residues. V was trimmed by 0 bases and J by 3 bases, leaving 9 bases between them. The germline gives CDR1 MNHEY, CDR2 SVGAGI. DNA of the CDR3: TGTGCCAGCAGTTACTCTGGTCTAAACTACGAGCAGTACTTC. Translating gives CASSYSGLNYEQYF.

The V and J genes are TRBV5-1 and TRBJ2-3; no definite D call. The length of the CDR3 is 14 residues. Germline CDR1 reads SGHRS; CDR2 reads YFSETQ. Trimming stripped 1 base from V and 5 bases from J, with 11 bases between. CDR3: CASSLSQAGDTQYF. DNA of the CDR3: TGCGCCAGCAGCTTGTCCCAGGCTGGAGATACGCAGTATTTT. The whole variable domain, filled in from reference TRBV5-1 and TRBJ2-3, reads KAGVTQTPRYLIKTRGQQVTLSCSPISGHRSVSWYQQTPGQGLQFLFEYFSETQRNKGNFPGRFSGRQFSNSRSEMNVSTLELGDSALYLCASSLSQAGDTQYFGPGTRLTVL.

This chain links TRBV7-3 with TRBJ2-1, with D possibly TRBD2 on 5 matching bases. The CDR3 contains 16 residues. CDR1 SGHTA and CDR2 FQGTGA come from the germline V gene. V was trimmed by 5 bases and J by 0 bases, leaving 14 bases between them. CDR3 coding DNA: TGTGCCAGCAGCCCCATAGGACTCGACTCCTACAATGAGCAGTTCTTC. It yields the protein CASSPIGLDSYNEQFF. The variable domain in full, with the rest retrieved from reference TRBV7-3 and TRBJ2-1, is GAGVSQTPSNKVTEKGKYVELRCDPISGHTALYWYRQSLGQGPEFLIYFQGTGAADDSGLPNDRFFAVRPEGSVSTLKIQRTERGDSAVYLCASSPIGLDSYNEQFFGPGTRLTVL.

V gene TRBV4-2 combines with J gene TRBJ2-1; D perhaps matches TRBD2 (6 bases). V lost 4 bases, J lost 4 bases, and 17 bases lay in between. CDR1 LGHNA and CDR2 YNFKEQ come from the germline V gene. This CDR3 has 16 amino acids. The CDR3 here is CASSPQPEGGYNEQFF. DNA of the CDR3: TGTGCCAGCAGCCCTCAGCCGGAGGGCGGGTACAATGAGCAGTTCTTC.

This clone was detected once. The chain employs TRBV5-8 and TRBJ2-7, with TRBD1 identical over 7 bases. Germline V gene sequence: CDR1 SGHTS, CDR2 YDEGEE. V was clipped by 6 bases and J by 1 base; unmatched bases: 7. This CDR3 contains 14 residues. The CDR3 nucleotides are TGTGCCAGCACTCCCCGGGACAGTTCCTACGAGCAGTACTTC. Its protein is CASTPRDSSYEQYF.

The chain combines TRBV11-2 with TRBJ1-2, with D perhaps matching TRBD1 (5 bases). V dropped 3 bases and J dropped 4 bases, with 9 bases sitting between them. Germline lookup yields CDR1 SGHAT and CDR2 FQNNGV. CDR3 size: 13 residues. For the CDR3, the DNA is TGTGCCAGCAGCTTCGGGACGTTCTATGGCTACACCTTC. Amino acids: CASSFGTFYGYTF.

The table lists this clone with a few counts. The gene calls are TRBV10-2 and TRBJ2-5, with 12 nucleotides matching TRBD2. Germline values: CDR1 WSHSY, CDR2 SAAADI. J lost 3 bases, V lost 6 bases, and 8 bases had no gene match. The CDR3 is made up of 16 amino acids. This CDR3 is CASSRGLAGNKETQYF. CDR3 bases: TGCGCCAGCAGCAGGGGACTAGCGGGCAACAAAGAGACCCAGTACTTC.

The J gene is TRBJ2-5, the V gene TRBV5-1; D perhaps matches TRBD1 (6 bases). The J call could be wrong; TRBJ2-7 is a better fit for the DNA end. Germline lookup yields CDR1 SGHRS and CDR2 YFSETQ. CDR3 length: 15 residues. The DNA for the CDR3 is TGCGCCAGCAGCCCGGAGTACAGGGCGAGGCACGAGCAGTACTTC. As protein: CASSPEYRARHEQYF.

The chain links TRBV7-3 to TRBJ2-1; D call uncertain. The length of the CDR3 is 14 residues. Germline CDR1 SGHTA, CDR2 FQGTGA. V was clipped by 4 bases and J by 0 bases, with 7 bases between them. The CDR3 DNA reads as TGTGCCAGCAGCTCCACATCCTCCTACAATGAGCAGTTCTTC. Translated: CASSSTSSYNEQFF. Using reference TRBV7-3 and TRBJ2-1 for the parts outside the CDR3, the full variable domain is GAGVSQTPSNKVTEKGKYVELRCDPISGHTALYWYRQSLGQGPEFLIYFQGTGAADDSGLPNDRFFAVRPEGSVSTLKIQRTERGDSAVYLCASSSTSSYNEQFFGPGTRLTVL.

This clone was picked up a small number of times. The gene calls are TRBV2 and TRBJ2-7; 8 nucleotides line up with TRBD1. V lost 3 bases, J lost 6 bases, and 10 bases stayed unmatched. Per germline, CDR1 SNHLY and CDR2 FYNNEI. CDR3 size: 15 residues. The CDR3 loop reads CASSEGQVQPGEQYF. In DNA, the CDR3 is TGTGCCAGCAGTGAGGGACAGGTTCAACCCGGCGAGCAGTACTTC. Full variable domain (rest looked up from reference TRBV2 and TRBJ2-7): EPEVTQTPSHQVTQMGQEVILRCVPISNHLYFYWYRQILGQKVEFLVSFYNNEISEKSEIFDDQFSVERPDGSNFTLKIRSTKLEDSAMYFCASSEGQVQPGEQYFGPGTRLTVT.

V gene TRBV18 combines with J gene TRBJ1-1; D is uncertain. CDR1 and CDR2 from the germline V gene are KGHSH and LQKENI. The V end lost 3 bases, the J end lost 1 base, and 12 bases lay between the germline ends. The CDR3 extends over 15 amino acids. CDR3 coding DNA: TGTGCCAGCTCACCGCCTTCAGTGAGGAACACTGAAGCTTTCTTT. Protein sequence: CASSPPSVRNTEAFF. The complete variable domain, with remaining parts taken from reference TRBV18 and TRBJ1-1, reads NAGVMQNPRHLVRRRGQEARLRCSPMKGHSHVYWYRQLPEEGLKFMVYLQKENIIDESGMPKERFSAEFPKEGPSILRIQQVVRGDSAAYFCASSPPSVRNTEAFFGQGTRLTVV.

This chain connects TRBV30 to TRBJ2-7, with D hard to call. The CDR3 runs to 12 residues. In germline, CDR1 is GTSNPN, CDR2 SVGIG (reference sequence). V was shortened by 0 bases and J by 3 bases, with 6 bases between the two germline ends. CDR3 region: CAWSVSGYEQYF. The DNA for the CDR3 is TGTGCCTGGAGTGTCTCAGGCTACGAGCAGTACTTC.

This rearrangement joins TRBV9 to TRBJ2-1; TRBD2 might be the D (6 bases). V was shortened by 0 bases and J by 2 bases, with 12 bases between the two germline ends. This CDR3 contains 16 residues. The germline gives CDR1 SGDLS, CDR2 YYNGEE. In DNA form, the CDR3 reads TGTGCCAGCAGCGTAGCGGCGGGGTCCGCCTACAATGAGCAGTTCTTC. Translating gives CASSVAAGSAYNEQFF.

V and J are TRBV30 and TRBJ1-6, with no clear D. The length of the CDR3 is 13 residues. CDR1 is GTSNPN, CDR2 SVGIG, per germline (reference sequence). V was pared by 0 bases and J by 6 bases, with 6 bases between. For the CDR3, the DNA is TGTGCCTGGAGTGTACCGGGTAATTCACCCCTCCACTTT. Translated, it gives CAWSVPGNSPLHF.

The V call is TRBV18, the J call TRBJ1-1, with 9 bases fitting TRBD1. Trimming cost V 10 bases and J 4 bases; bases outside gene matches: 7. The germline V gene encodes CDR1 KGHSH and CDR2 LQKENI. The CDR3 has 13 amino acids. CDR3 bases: TGTGCCACATCCACAGGGGGCTTCACTGAAGCTTTCTTT. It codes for CATSTGGFTEAFF.

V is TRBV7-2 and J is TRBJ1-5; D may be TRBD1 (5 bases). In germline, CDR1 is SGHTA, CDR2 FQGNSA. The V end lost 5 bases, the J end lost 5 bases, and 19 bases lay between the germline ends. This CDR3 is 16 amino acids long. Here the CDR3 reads CASSRGWGVSDQPQHF. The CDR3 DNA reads TGTGCCAGCAGCCGAGGGTGGGGGGTCTCGGATCAGCCCCAGCATTTT. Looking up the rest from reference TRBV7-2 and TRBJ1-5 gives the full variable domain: GAGVSQSPSNKVTEKGKDVELRCDPISGHTALYWYRQSLGQGLEFLIYFQGNSAPDKSGLPSDRFSAERTGGSVSTLTIQRTQQEDSAVYLCASSRGWGVSDQPQHFGDGTRLSIL.

The CDR3 loop reads CAISEPGLAGETDTQYF. In DNA, the CDR3 is TGTGCCATCAGTGAACCGGGGTTAGCGGGAGAAACAGATACGCAGTATTTT. The chain is built from TRBV10-3 and TRBJ2-3, with TRBD2 matching over 9 bases. Trimming removed 3 bases from V and 3 bases from J; junction bases left unmatched: 10. In germline, CDR1 is ENHRY, CDR2 SYGVKD. CDR3 length: 17 amino acids.

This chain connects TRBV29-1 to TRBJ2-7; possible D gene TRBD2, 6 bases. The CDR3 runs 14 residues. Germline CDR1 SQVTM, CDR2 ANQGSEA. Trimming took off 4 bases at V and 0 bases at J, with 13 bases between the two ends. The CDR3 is CSVGGASGSYEQYF. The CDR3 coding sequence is TGCAGCGTTGGCGGGGCCTCGGGCTCCTACGAGCAGTACTTC.